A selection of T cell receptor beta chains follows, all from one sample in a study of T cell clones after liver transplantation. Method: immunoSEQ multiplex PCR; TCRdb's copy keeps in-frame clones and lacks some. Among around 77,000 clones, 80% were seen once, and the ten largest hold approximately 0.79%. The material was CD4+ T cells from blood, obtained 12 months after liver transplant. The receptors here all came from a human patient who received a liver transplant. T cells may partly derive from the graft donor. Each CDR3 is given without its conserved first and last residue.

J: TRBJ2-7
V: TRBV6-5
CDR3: ASSYLTTASNEQY

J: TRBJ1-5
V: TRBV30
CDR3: AWAENSGTEITPQH

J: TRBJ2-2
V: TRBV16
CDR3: ASSFTGELF

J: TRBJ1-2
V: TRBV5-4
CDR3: ASSLGSGGPVYGYT

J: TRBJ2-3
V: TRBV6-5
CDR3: ASSYGQASDTQY

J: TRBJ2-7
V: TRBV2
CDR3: ASRGSGRSYEQY

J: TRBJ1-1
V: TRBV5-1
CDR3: ASSLATGGMNTEAF

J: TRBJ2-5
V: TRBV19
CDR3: ASSNLAGGETQY

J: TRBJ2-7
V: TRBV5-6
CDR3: ASSHRRGLSYEQY

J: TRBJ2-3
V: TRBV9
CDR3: ASSVAGSGRITDTQY

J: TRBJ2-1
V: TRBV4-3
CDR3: ASSQRTSGPNEQF

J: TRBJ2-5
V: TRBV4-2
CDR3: ASSGETQY

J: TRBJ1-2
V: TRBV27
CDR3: ASKMTGPSLYGYT

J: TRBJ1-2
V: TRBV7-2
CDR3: ASSIGQGGMRGYT

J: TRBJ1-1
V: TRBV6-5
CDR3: ASSYDRVNTEAF

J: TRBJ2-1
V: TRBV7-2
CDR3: ASSTGTSGSWRYEQF

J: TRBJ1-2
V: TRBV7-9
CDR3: ASSYSGVGRAADGYT

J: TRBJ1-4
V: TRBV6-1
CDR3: ASSPEGVEKLF

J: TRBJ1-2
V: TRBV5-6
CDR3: ASSSRLQGGGYT

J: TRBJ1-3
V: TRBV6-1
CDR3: ASRNGGGNTIY

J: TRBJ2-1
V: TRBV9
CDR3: ASSVRVERSLRNEQF

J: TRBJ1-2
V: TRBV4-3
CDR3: ASSQAHNTNYGYT

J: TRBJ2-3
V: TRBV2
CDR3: ASTLVGDTQY

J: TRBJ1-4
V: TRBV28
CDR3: ASSGTTNEKLF

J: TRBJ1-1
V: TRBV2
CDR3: ASSKEEATEAF

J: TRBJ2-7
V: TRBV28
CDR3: ASSLWDSHSYEQY

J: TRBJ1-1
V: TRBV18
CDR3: ASRTNSNTEAF

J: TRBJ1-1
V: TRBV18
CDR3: ASSPRPVNTEAF

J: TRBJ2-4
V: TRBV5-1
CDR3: ASSPGQDAKNIQY

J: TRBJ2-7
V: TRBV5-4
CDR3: ASSSTGGNYEQY

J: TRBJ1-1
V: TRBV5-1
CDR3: ASSLDGGTEAF

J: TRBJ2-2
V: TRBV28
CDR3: ASSLGGTGTGELF

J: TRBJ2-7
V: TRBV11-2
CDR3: ASSLGGSSYEQY

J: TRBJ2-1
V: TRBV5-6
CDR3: ASGRGPFYNEQF

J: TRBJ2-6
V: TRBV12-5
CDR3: ASGLSGANVLT

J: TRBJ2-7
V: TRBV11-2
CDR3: ASTGTFPYEQY

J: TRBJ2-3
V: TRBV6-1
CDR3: ASTWSGSTDTQY

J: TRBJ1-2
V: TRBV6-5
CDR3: ASSLRQVNYGYT

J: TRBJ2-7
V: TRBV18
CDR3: ASSPRGTNFNEQY

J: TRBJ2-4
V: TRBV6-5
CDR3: ASREPGQRNIQY

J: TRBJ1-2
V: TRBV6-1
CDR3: ASSERYRVLSPQGYGYT

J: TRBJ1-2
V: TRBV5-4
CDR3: ASSPSTGGYGYT

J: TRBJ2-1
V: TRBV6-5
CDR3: ASSYSKYYNEQF

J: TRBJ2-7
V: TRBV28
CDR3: ASSPAGTQIRYEQY